Sequencing of this T cell receptor beta chain was carried out in a study of T cells expressing NK-cell markers. Study summary: Cells sorted as CD3+CD56+NKG2C+, CD3+CD56+NKG2C- and CD3+CD56-NKG2C+ T cells supplied the TCR beta repertoires. HCMV seropositivity characterized most of the eight sequenced donors, and seronegativity one. Findings and caveats of the study: Top CD8+ clonotypes included the dominant CD3+CD56+NKG2C+ clonotypes in roughly 6 donors.

Regarding this clonotype: The target antigen is unknown.

Template switching by 5'RACE with UMIs generated the TCR beta cDNA. One entry per CDR3 protein, without DNA, is what TCRdb gives after re-calling the 5' RACE reads. Its clone listing holds under 500,000 distinct CDR3 sequences. The source of this sequence is a woman between 18 and 75 years old in good health. Sequencing was carried out using blood T cells: a sorted CD56 or NKG2C T cell subset, CD4+ or CD8+ T cells, or bulk PBMC T cells (not recorded which).

The chain's CDR3 is CASSHHSAGGLTGELFF. The V and J genes are TRBV23-1 and TRBJ2-2; checking the TCRdb D call of TRBD2 is not possible without DNA. TRBV23-1 is an open reading frame whose function is uncertain. The CDR3 is made up of 17 amino acids.